One and the same sample provided the 10 T cell receptor beta chains below, sequenced in a study of identical twins (dated by TCRdb to 2016 to 2018). The library was obtained by 5' RACE. The sequencing machine was an Illumina HiSeq 2000. Starting from the raw public reads, TCRdb applied fastp trimming at Q25, assembled clones with MiXCR and retained in-frame beta chains. Rows with a matching CDR3 protein are joined into one entry that keeps the most common DNA and genes. This sample comprises around 100,000 distinct CDR3 sequences, 5.9% of them detected only once. The ten top clones hold less than 15% of the sample. Sequences were obtained from memory T cells sorted from blood. The sample's cell subset or site label, in plain terms: CD45RO+ enriched T cells. The receptors derive from a woman aged 50 to 65 in good health.

This clonotype has just a few counts. The rearrangement uses TRBV24-1 and TRBJ2-5; D is perhaps TRBD1 (6 bases). Trimming took 4 bases from V and 6 from J, leaving 20 bases between them. The germline V gene encodes CDR1 KGHDR and CDR2 SFDVKD. The CDR3 has 16 amino acids. The CDR3 is CATSDPHRAAGQTQYF. In DNA form, the CDR3 reads TGTGCCACCAGTGACCCCCACAGGGCGGCCGGCCAGACCCAGTACTTC.

In its sample, this clonotype was seen many times. The chain carries TRBV20-1 and TRBJ2-3; possible D gene TRBD1, 5 bases. The V and J ends lost 4 bases and 2 bases respectively, with 10 bases between them. Germline-derived CDR1 and CDR2 are DFQATT and SNEGSKA (reference sequence). The CDR3 totals 13 residues. The CDR3 region is CSAIGATTDTQYF. The CDR3 coding sequence is TGCAGTGCTATTGGGGCCACCACAGATACGCAGTATTTT.

This clonotype was seen more than once but under ten times. The chain couples TRBV29-1 to TRBJ1-5; D gene unclear. This CDR3 comprises 13 residues. V shed 5 bases and J shed 3 bases, with 11 bases lying between them. Germline assignment: CDR1 SQVTM and CDR2 ANQGSEA. The CDR3 DNA is TGCAGCGTTCGGGAGGAGACCAATCAGCCCCAGCATTTT. This encodes CSVREETNQPQHF.

Many counts were recorded for this clonotype. The chain joins TRBV18 to TRBJ2-1, with 10 bases identical to TRBD1. This CDR3 is 15 amino acids long. The junction had 10 bases not matched to a gene; V was cut back by 4 bases and J by 10 bases. In germline, CDR1 is KGHSH, CDR2 LQKENI. The CDR3 is CASSLETGGAEEQFF. The CDR3 region has the DNA TGTGCCAGCTCACTCGAGACAGGGGGCGCGGAAGAGCAGTTCTTC.

The gene calls are TRBV4-1 and TRBJ2-6; D possibly corresponds to TRBD1 (6 bases). The CDR3 length is 19 residues. Germline-derived CDR1 and CDR2 are MGHRA and YSYEKL. V shed 5 bases and J shed 0 bases, with 20 bases lying between them. The CDR3 sequence: CASSFRPGTSSSGANVLTF. The CDR3 DNA follows: TGCGCCAGCAGCTTTCGACCCGGGACAAGCAGCTCTGGGGCCAACGTCCTGACTTTC.

This clonotype was seen many times. The genes are TRBV16 and TRBJ1-5; D might be TRBD1 (5 bases). V lost 0 bases to trimming and J lost 3 bases, with 9 bases between them. Per the germline V gene, CDR1 is KGHSY and CDR2 is FQNENV. There are 15 residues in the CDR3. CDR3 in amino acids: CASSQSGLNNQPQHF. The CDR3 DNA reads TGTGCCAGCAGCCAATCGGGACTAAACAATCAGCCCCAGCATTTT.

This clonotype was counted ten times or more. V is TRBV27 and J is TRBJ2-3, with 13 positions matching TRBD2. Germline assignment: CDR1 MNHEY and CDR2 SMNVEV (reference sequence). CDR3 length equals 15 residues. Trimming at V came to 5 bases and at J to 3 bases, leaving 2 bases not matched to a gene. CDR3 DNA: TGTGCCAGCAGTCGGACTAGCGGGAGAACAGATACGCAGTATTTT. Protein: CASSRTSGRTDTQYF.

This clonotype came up a few times. The rearrangement joins TRBV29-1 to TRBJ1-2; a possible D gene is TRBD1 (5 bases). The CDR3 sequence is 13 residues long. The V end was cut by 6 bases, the J end by 7 bases, with 18 bases between. Germline V gene sequence: CDR1 SQVTM, CDR2 ANQGSEA. Written as DNA, the CDR3 is TGCAGCGTCGGGACGGGACGTGGGGTTGGCTACACCTTC. This translates into CSVGTGRGVGYTF.

This clonotype has only a few counts. The rearrangement links TRBV14 to TRBJ1-1; D may be TRBD1 (5 bases). The CDR3 contains 13 residues. Germline CDR1 SGHDN, CDR2 FVKESK. With 1 base removed from V and 11 bases from J, the gap between germline ends came to 14 bases. DNA of the CDR3: TGTGCCAGCAGCCAAGCGGGGTCGCGGGGGGCTTTCTTT. Protein product: CASSQAGSRGAFF.

This clonotype has a handful of counts. V is TRBV6-2 or TRBV6-3 and J is TRBJ2-1; D is perhaps TRBD2 (5 bases). Germline V gives CDR1 MNHEY, CDR2 SVGEGT. CDR3 size: 11 residues. The V and J ends lost 5 bases and 9 bases respectively, with 8 bases between them. The CDR3 region is CASSNLAEQFF. CDR3 nucleotides: TGTGCCAGCAGTAACCTAGCTGAGCAGTTCTTC.